This is a list of T cell receptor beta chains from one sample in a study of blood T cell repertoires in COVID-19. The method was immunoSEQ multiplex PCR; TCRdb's version includes in-frame clones alone and lacks a portion of them. The sample records approximately 200,000 clones, about 86% being singletons. Specimen: peripheral blood. These receptors all stem from a woman aged 25 to 45 who had recovered from COVID-19. CDR3s include the opening cysteine and the closing phenylalanine or tryptophan. D genes are given only for firm matches. Not all rows give a size; the values are once, few, many and, for expanded clones, a class.

v_gene	len	j_gene	d_gene	abundance	CDR3nt	CDR3aa
TRBV30	13	TRBJ1-1	.	few	TGTGCCTGGACAACAGGCGGTGTACCTGAAGCTTTCTTT	CAWTTGGVPEAFF
TRBV27	13	TRBJ2-7	.	.	TGTGCCAGCAACTCAGGGGTTGGGTACGAGCAGTACTTC	CASNSGVGYEQYF
TRBV29-1	13	TRBJ2-7	TRBD1	.	TGCAGCGTTGGGACAGGGGGTCAGTCCGAGCAGTACTTC	CSVGTGGQSEQYF
TRBV10-2	13	TRBJ1-2	TRBD1	once	TGCGCCAGCAGTGAGTCCCCGACAGGGAGCTACACCTTC	CASSESPTGSYTF
TRBV30	13	TRBJ2-1	.	.	TGTGCCTGGAGCTCGTCCAGGGCCAATGAGCAGTTCTTC	CAWSSSRANEQFF
TRBV30	15	TRBJ1-6	.	few	TGTGCCTGGAGCGCCGGAGGGGCGGGTGGCTCACCCCTCCACTTT	CAWSAGGAGGSPLHF
TRBV28	15	TRBJ2-7	TRBD2	.	TGTGCCAGCAGTATAACTAGCGGGGTGTCCTACGAGCAGTACTTC	CASSITSGVSYEQYF
TRBV28	15	TRBJ1-6	.	.	TGTGCCAGTTTATATAACGGCGGAGGAAATTCACCCCTCCACTTT	CASLYNGGGNSPLHF
TRBV9	14	TRBJ2-5	.	.	TGTGCCAGCACCTCGGGGAACATCCAAGAGACCCAGTACTTC	CASTSGNIQETQYF
TRBV19	15	TRBJ2-3	TRBD2	once	TGTGCCAGTAGGGTTAGCGGGAGTGGCACAGATACGCAGTATTTT	CASRVSGSGTDTQYF
TRBV28	14	TRBJ1-5	TRBD1	few	TGTGCCAGCAGTTGGACAGGGGGCAATCAGCCCCAGCATTTT	CASSWTGGNQPQHF
TRBV7-9	15	TRBJ2-3	.	.	TGTGCCAGCAGCTTAGCCGAGACTAGCACAGATACGCAGTATTTT	CASSLAETSTDTQYF
TRBV21-1	17	TRBJ2-6	.	.	TGTGCCAGCAGCAATGGAGGCAGGGGGTCTGGGGCCAACGTCCTGACTTTC	CASSNGGRGSGANVLTF
TRBV9	13	TRBJ2-3	.	.	TGTGCCAGCAGCGCGCAGGTCACAGATACGCAGTATTTT	CASSAQVTDTQYF
TRBV12-5	20	TRBJ2-1	TRBD1	.	TGTGCTAGTGGTACCCCCGGTCAGGCAACAGGGGTGGAAGCCTACAATGAGCAGTTCTTC	CASGTPGQATGVEAYNEQFF